This T cell receptor (beta chain) was captured by sequencing in a study of shared clonotypes between healthy human individuals. TCRdb keeps only in-frame clones here, not all; method: immunoSEQ multiplex PCR. The table records about 1.5 million clones, under 99% of them present only once. V lost 8 bases to trimming and J lost 2 bases; unmatched junction nucleotides: 9. This CDR3 contains 14 residues. Germline V gene lookup returns CDR1 MDHEN and CDR2 SYDVKM. The sample comprised naive CD4+ T cells sorted from blood. Subset given: CD45RA+ positively selected. The sequence derives from a man between 25 and 39 years old in good health. The V call is TRBV28, the J call TRBJ2-7, with 7 bases that match TRBD1. The CDR3 DNA follows: TGTGCCAGCTGCCCTCGGACAGGAGCCTACGAGCAGTACTTC. Encoded protein: CASCPRTGAYEQYF.